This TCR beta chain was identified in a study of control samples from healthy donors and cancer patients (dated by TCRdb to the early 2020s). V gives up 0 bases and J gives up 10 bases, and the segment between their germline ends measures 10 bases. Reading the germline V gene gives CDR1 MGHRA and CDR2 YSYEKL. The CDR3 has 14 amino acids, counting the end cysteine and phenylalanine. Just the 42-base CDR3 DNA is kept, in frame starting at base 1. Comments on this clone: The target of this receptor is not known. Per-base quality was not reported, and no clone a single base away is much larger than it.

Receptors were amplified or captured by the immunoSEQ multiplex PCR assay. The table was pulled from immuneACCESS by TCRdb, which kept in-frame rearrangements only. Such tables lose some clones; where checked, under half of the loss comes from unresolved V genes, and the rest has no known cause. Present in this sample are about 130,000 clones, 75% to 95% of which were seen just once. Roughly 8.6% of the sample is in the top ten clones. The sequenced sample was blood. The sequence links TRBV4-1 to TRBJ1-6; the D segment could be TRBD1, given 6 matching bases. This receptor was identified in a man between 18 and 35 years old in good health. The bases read TGCGCCAGCAGCCAAGATACAGGGAACTCACCCCTCCACTTT. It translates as CASSQDTGNSPLHF.